This T cell receptor (beta chain) is drawn from a study of radiotherapy plus CTLA-4 blockade in lung cancer. TCRdb's table, derived via immunoSEQ multiplex PCR, lists solely in-frame clones and lacks some. The sample lists under 65,000 clones; roughly 77% were seen once. The CDR3 extends over 16 amino acids. Looked up from germline, CDR1 is SGHDT and CDR2 is YYEEEE. The V end lost 4 bases, the J end lost 0 bases, and 13 bases lay between the germline ends. The source is a human donor with non-small cell lung cancer who had a complete response to radiotherapy plus ipilimumab. The rearrangement joins TRBV5-6 to TRBJ1-4; the D is unclear. The sequencing used peripheral blood, collected from a patient treated with radiotherapy plus ipilimumab. The CDR3 DNA sequence: TGTGCCAGCAGCGCCGGCGGGATCGCAACTAATGAAAAACTGTTTTTT. It is translated as CASSAGGIATNEKLFF.